This T cell receptor (beta chain) derives from a study of T cell responses to AZD1222 COVID-19 vaccine. The study, taken as a whole, reports: Donors were chiefly white British, with a greater number of females, and clonal diversity was perhaps underestimated. Nearly half of spike-specific TCRs reportedly target variant regions that are unmutated in the B.1.351 and B.1.1.7 variants.

Germline assignment: CDR1 SGHRS and CDR2 YFSETQ. The CDR3 is 13 amino acids. V lost 0 bases and J 7 bases, leaving 10 bases between the germline ends. Here immunoSEQ multiplex PCR was the method, and the copy in TCRdb shows in-frame clones only, minus some. This table holds 90,000 to 150,000 clones, 90% found once. Regarding this clone: The antigen remains undetermined.

This chain links TRBV5-1 with TRBJ2-5; D gene uncertain. Sequencing used peripheral blood, obtained 28 days after the second dose of the MenACWY control vaccine. The TCR originated in an adult who received the MenACWY meningococcal vaccine as a control. CDR3 nucleotides: TGCGCCAGCAGCTTGGCGCTAGAGCGGACCCAGTACTTC. Amino acid sequence: CASSLALERTQYF.